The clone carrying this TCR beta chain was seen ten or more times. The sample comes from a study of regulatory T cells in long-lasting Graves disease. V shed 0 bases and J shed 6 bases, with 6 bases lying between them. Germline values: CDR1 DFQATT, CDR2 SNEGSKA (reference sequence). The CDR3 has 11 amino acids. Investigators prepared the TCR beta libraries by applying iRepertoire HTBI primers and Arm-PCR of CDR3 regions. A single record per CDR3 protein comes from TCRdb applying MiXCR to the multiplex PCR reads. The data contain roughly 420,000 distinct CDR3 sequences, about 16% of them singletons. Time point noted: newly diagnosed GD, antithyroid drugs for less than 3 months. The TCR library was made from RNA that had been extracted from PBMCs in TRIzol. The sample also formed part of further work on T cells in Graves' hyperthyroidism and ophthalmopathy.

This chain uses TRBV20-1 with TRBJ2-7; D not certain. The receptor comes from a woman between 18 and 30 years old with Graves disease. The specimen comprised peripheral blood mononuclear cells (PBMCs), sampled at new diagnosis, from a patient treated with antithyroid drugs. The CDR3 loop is CSAREGGEQYF. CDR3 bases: TGCAGTGCTAGAGAAGGCGGCGAGCAGTACTTC.